Described below is a single T cell receptor (beta chain) sequence and its context. Its antigen target is currently unknown. Base quality data are lacking; no much larger clone is found one base away. Samples from volunteer blood donors who had recovered from COVID-19 were contributed by a second Seattle source. Collaborating institutions collected whole blood in K2EDTA tubes following their own protocols. Collaborator samples were shipped for TCRbeta analysis as frozen whole blood, isolated PBMCs, or DNA extracted from either sample type. The data originate from a study of blood T cell repertoires in COVID-19 (dated by TCRdb to about 2020). Background for the entire study: Samples from collaborators originated in the United States, Italy and Spain and spanned both the acute and convalescent phases of COVID-19. The prospective study material was composed of cDNA or gDNA derived from T cells, B-cell-depleted T cells, or PBMCs. Subjects who had been exposed to COVID-19, were actively infected with it, or had recovered from it provided the deeply sampled blood TCRbeta repertoires that made up the dataset. A freely available public database, intended as a resource for researchers studying the immune response to SARS-CoV-2, is where the repertoires were released. The samples were drawn from the first 160 participants of the ongoing ImmuneRACE study and from about 1,200 subjects provided by 6 global collaborators. A de-identified subject ID, COVID-19 status, age in years and sex were almost always included in the sample metadata. Where available, HLA class I and class II types were obtained from metadata supplied by the sample provider rather than from assay-based typing.

Findings and caveats that apply to the study as a whole: The amount of clinical and demographic metadata varied by source and participant and was provided uncurated.

V and J are truncated by 3 bases and 4 bases respectively, leaving an intervening sequence of 12 bases. Counted from cysteine to phenylalanine, this CDR3 has 14 amino acids. CDR3 DNA is the only sequence kept; it has 42 bases, read in frame from the first base. The germline V gene sets CDR1 to MDHEN and CDR2 to SYDVKM. The immunoSEQ Assay, a bias-controlled multiplex PCR, was used to amplify TCRbeta CDR3 regions from genomic DNA. As for the original processing: The number of nucleated cells in each sample was estimated by amplification of reference gene primers within the assay. Sequence reads were collapsed and filtered to measure the absolute abundance of every unique TCRbeta CDR3 rearrangement. For each sample, productive Simpson clonality was calculated by taking the square root of Simpson's diversity index across productive rearrangements. This immuneACCESS table, as held by TCRdb, lists in-frame sequences with V and J called but not all clones. Of the missing ones, under half trace to an unresolved V gene in checked studies; the others have no known cause. The V and J calls and the clone size are those of that table, but D and trimming were determined from the DNA. This sample comprises around 260,000 clones, about four fifths of them detected only once. Together, the top ten hold 8% to 9.5% of the sample.

The sequencing sample was made of peripheral blood. The receptor's source is a woman aged 45-65 years who had recovered from COVID-19. Recombination connected TRBV28 to TRBJ1-2; D gene: possibly TRBD1, on 6 matching bases. The CDR3 reads as follows: CASSLGQTLYGYTF. The nucleotides are TGTGCCAGCAGTTTGGGACAAACGCTCTATGGCTACACCTTC.